One sample yielded the 31 T cell receptor beta chains listed below, sequenced in a study of shared clonotypes between healthy human individuals. CD45RO-negative, CCR7-positively selected cells formed the naive CD8 fraction, excluding terminally differentiated effector memory CD45RA+ cells. Measured with immunoSEQ multiplex PCR; TCRdb has only the in-frame clones, and not every one. The sample has about 820,000 clones; around 93% are singletons. Material for sequencing was naive CD8+ T cells sorted from blood. These receptor sequences come from a man aged 30 to 39 in good health.

This clone is a singleton in its sample. J is TRBJ2-7 and V is TRBV7-2, with D possibly being TRBD1 (6 bases). The CDR3 is 14 residues long. The germline V gene has CDR1 SGHTA and CDR2 FQGNSA. V lost 3 bases and J lost 4, with 13 bases in between. CDR3 amino acids: CASSLGTGQYEQYF. CDR3 bases: TGTGCCAGCAGCTTGGGAACAGGGCAATACGAGCAGTACTTC. Full variable domain (missing parts from reference TRBV7-2 and TRBJ2-7): GAGVSQSPSNKVTEKGKDVELRCDPISGHTALYWYRQSLGQGLEFLIYFQGNSAPDKSGLPSDRFSAERTGGSVSTLTIQRTQQEDSAVYLCASSLGTGQYEQYFGPGTRLTVT.

The chain links TRBV18 to TRBJ2-5; 7 nucleotides agree with TRBD2. This CDR3 has 18 residues. The junction had 17 bases not matched to a gene; V was cut back by 0 bases and J by 7 bases. CDR1 KGHSH and CDR2 LQKENI come from the germline V gene. The CDR3 region is CASSPPSPGLPSIGTQYF. CDR3 coding DNA: TGTGCCAGCTCACCACCATCCCCGGGACTACCTTCGATAGGGACCCAGTACTTC. The variable domain in full, with the rest retrieved from reference TRBV18 and TRBJ2-5, is NAGVMQNPRHLVRRRGQEARLRCSPMKGHSHVYWYRQLPEEGLKFMVYLQKENIIDESGMPKERFSAEFPKEGPSILRIQQVVRGDSAAYFCASSPPSPGLPSIGTQYFGPGTRLLVL.

This clone was observed once. The CDR3 bases are TGTGCCAGCAGCTTGGAGCGATACAATGAGCAGTTCTTC. Translating gives CASSLERYNEQFF. This chain uses TRBV5-6 with TRBJ2-1; D uncertain. V dropped 0 bases and J dropped 4 bases, with 5 bases sitting between them. Germline values: CDR1 SGHDT, CDR2 YYEEEE. The CDR3 extends over 13 amino acids. The full variable domain, its missing parts supplied by reference TRBV5-6 and TRBJ2-1, is DAGVTQSPTHLIKTRGQQVTLRCSPKSGHDTVSWYQQALGQGPQFIFQYYEEEERQRGNFPDRFSGHQFPNYSSELNVNALLLGDSALYLCASSLERYNEQFFGPGTRLTVL.

The rearrangement joins TRBV27 to TRBJ2-2; D may be TRBD2 (5 bases). The CDR3 extends over 16 amino acids. CDR1 MNHEY and CDR2 SMNVEV come from the germline V gene (reference sequence). Trimming shortened V by 5 bases and J by 6 bases, and 19 bases separated the two germline ends. The CDR3 bases are TGTGCCAGCAGTCCACGACTAATCGGGCCTCCCGGGGAGCTGTTTTTT. Residues: CASSPRLIGPPGELFF.

This clone occurred once. The J gene is TRBJ2-3, the V gene TRBV9; TRBD1 aligns across 7 bases. This CDR3 has 15 residues. Per the germline V gene, CDR1 is SGDLS and CDR2 is YYNGEE. The V and J ends lost 2 bases and 5 bases, in that order; junction bases with no gene match: 8. CDR3 protein: CASSVEGAGGDTQYF. The CDR3 nucleotides read TGTGCCAGCAGCGTTGAGGGGGCAGGAGGAGATACGCAGTATTTT. Filled out from reference TRBV9 and TRBJ2-3, the complete variable domain reads DSGVTQTPKHLITATGQRVTLRCSPRSGDLSVYWYQQSLDQGLQFLIQYYNGEERAKGNILERFSAQQFPDLHSELNLSSLELGDSALYFCASSVEGAGGDTQYFGPGTRLTVL.

The chain recombines TRBV6-1 with TRBJ2-3; 7 nucleotides align to TRBD1. The CDR3 consists of 15 residues. CDR1 and CDR2 (germline): MNHNS, SASEGT. Trimming cost V 6 bases and J 4 bases; bases outside gene matches: 10. In DNA form, the CDR3 reads TGTGCCAGCAGGCGAACAGGGGTTGGAGCAGATACGCAGTATTTT. Translation gives CASRRTGVGADTQYF.

The genes are TRBV6-1 and TRBJ2-3; 7 bases match TRBD1. The CDR3 consists of 15 residues. In germline, CDR1 is MNHNS, CDR2 SASEGT. Unmatched junction bases numbered 6, after V lost 6 bases and J lost 0 bases. The CDR3 reads CASRSRGSSTDTQYF. In nucleotides, the CDR3 is TGTGCCAGCAGAAGCAGGGGGTCTAGCACAGATACGCAGTATTTT.

The chain joins TRBV19 to TRBJ2-3; TRBD1 matches 8 bases. V lost 9 bases and J lost 1; bases outside the gene matches: 6. The CDR3 spans 14 residues. CDR1 and CDR2 from the germline V gene are LNHDA and SQIVND (reference sequence). The CDR3 is CASHSGQGTDTQYF. The CDR3 DNA reads as TGTGCCAGCCACTCGGGACAGGGCACAGATACGCAGTATTTT.

Of note for this clone: At one end the junction does not follow the germline gene, possibly because of a read error. This rearrangement joins TRBV9 to TRBJ2-1, with D tentatively TRBD2 (5 bases). This CDR3 is 15 amino acids long. Germline V gene data show CDR1 as SGDLS and CDR2 as YYNGEE. CDR3 residues: CASTVGLASYNEQFF. DNA of the CDR3: TGTGCCAGCACCGTAGGGCTAGCTTCCTACAATGAGCAGTTCTTC.

This clone was detected only a few times. This chain uses TRBV13 with TRBJ2-7; TRBD1 matches at 8 bases. With 5 bases clipped from V and 3 bases from J, the junction kept 6 bases outside the gene matches. CDR1 is PRHDT and CDR2 is FYEKMQ in the germline V gene (reference sequence). CDR3 length: 14 residues. In DNA form, the CDR3 reads TGTGCCAGCAGCCCCAGGGGGCGCATCTACGAGCAGTACTTC. Its translation: CASSPRGRIYEQYF. Based on the CDR3 plus reference TRBV13 and TRBJ2-7, the full variable domain is AAGVIQSPRHLIKEKRETATLKCYPIPRHDTVYWYQQGPGQDPQFLISFYEKMQSDKGSIPDRFSAQQFSDYHSELNMSSLELGDSALYFCASSPRGRIYEQYFGPGTRLTVT.

The V and J genes are TRBV2 and TRBJ1-1; 11 nucleotides line up with TRBD1. V trimming: 3 bases; J trimming: 3 bases; junction bases outside the gene matches: 15. Per germline, CDR1 SNHLY and CDR2 FYNNEI. CDR3 length: 19 residues. CDR3 in amino acids: CASSDPATGTGGSDTEAFF. The CDR3 DNA follows: TGTGCCAGCAGTGACCCCGCAACCGGGACAGGGGGGTCGGACACTGAAGCTTTCTTT.

This chain joins TRBV18 and TRBJ2-5; D may match TRBD1 or TRBD2 (5 bases each). Deletions cut 3 bases from V and 3 bases from J, with 8 bases between. CDR3 length equals 13 residues. Germline-derived CDR1 and CDR2 are KGHSH and LQKENI. In nucleotides, the CDR3 is TGTGCCAGCTCACCGTTGGGGGAAGAGACCCAGTACTTC. Encoded protein: CASSPLGEETQYF.

This clone was found once. The chain is built from TRBV4-1 and TRBJ2-3, with D uncertain. With 3 bases removed from V and 7 bases from J, the gap between germline ends came to 11 bases. The CDR3 loop spans 13 amino acids. Germline values: CDR1 MGHRA, CDR2 YSYEKL. The CDR3 here is CASSQTSRNTQYF. Here the CDR3 DNA reads TGCGCCAGCAGCCAGACTTCACGCAATACGCAGTATTTT.

The chain employs TRBV7-3 and TRBJ2-7; TRBD2 agrees at 14 bases. J lost 5 bases, V lost 5 bases, and 17 bases had no gene match. Germline-derived CDR1 and CDR2 are SGHTA and FQGTGA. The CDR3 has 19 residues. CDR3 region: CASSRSPGLAGEVFHEQYF. The CDR3 nucleotides read TGTGCCAGCAGCCGAAGCCCGGGACTAGCGGGAGAGGTTTTCCACGAGCAGTACTTC.

The chain joins TRBV29-1 to TRBJ2-7; TRBD1 aligns across 9 bases. The CDR3 has 15 amino acids. Germline V lookup: CDR1 SQVTM, CDR2 ANQGSEA. V lost 4 bases to trimming and J lost 3 bases; unmatched junction nucleotides: 10. This CDR3 reads CSVVPPDRGGYEQYF. Written as DNA, the CDR3 is TGCAGCGTTGTTCCGCCGGACAGGGGAGGCTACGAGCAGTACTTC.

The chain recombines TRBV4-1 with TRBJ2-7; 7 bases are a match to TRBD1. Germline V gives CDR1 MGHRA, CDR2 YSYEKL. The CDR3 length is 16 residues. Trimming cost V 4 bases and J 0 bases; bases outside gene matches: 9. CDR3: CASSPPGTGVSYEQYF. CDR3 bases: TGCGCCAGCAGCCCCCCCGGTACAGGGGTCTCCTACGAGCAGTACTTC.

The gene calls are TRBV12-5 and TRBJ2-1; no firm D call. Trimming cost V 4 bases and J 10 bases, with 8 bases left between them. The CDR3 loop spans 11 amino acids. Germline assignment: CDR1 LGHNT and CDR2 FRNRAP. The CDR3 here is CASGYPLEQFF. CDR3 coding DNA: TGTGCTAGTGGTTACCCCCTAGAGCAGTTCTTC.

This chain uses TRBV13 with TRBJ2-1, with TRBD2 as a possible D gene (6 bases). The germline gives CDR1 PRHDT, CDR2 FYEKMQ (reference sequence). The CDR3 is 14 residues long. The V end was cut by 4 bases, the J end by 10 bases, with 17 bases between. The CDR3 DNA reads TGTGCCAGCAGCTCCGGGACTTCGCAGCCCGAGCAGTTCTTC. Its translation: CASSSGTSQPEQFF. Full variable domain (remainder filled in from reference TRBV13 and TRBJ2-1): AAGVIQSPRHLIKEKRETATLKCYPIPRHDTVYWYQQGPGQDPQFLISFYEKMQSDKGSIPDRFSAQQFSDYHSELNMSSLELGDSALYFCASSSGTSQPEQFFGPGTRLTVL.

A word on this clone: At the DNA level, this CDR3 is encoded by other sequences in the same sample as well. The CDR3 reads CASSLGLAGTYEQYF. The CDR3 DNA follows: TGTGCCAGCAGTCTAGGACTAGCGGGAACCTACGAGCAGTACTTC. The V and J genes are TRBV27 and TRBJ2-7; TRBD2 agrees at 12 bases. This CDR3 has 15 amino acids. Losses at the gene ends were 5 bases for V and 2 bases for J; bases not matched to a gene: 4. Germline V lookup: CDR1 MNHEY, CDR2 SMNVEV (reference sequence).

This sequence joins TRBV5-6 and TRBJ2-1; D possibly matches TRBD1 or TRBD2 (6 bases each). From germline, CDR1 is SGHDT and CDR2 YYEEEE. The CDR3 covers 18 residues. Trimming took off 4 bases at V and 5 bases at J, with 25 bases between the two ends. The CDR3 protein is CASSHPSIGRGPDNEQFF. In DNA form, the CDR3 reads TGTGCCAGCAGCCATCCTTCGATCGGCCGGGGGCCGGACAATGAGCAGTTCTTC.

V usage is TRBV2 and J usage is TRBJ2-4, with TRBD2 matching 7 bases. Germline V CDR1 and CDR2: SNHLY, FYNNEI. V dropped 8 bases and J dropped 7; count of bases not matched to a gene: 8. CDR3 length: 13 amino acids. The CDR3 region is CASFAGELNIQYF. CDR3 nucleotides: TGTGCCAGCTTCGCGGGAGAGTTGAACATTCAGTACTTC.

The chain uses TRBV29-1 and TRBJ2-7; a weak D match, TRBD1 (6 bases). Trimming cost V 6 bases and J 6 bases, with 21 bases left between them. From germline, CDR1 is SQVTM and CDR2 ANQGSEA. This CDR3 is built from 14 residues. This CDR3 is CSVNQGQPLGEQYF. CDR3 DNA sequence: TGCAGCGTGAACCAGGGGCAACCGTTGGGCGAGCAGTACTTC.

The chain uses TRBV7-9 and TRBJ2-6; 8 bases are shared with TRBD2. The CDR3 is 18 amino acids. Germline V gene lookup returns CDR1 SEHNR and CDR2 FQNEAQ (reference sequence). V lost 7 bases and J lost 1; bases outside the gene matches: 12. CDR3 sequence (DNA): TGTGCCAGCACCCAACCCAGCGGGAGCCTATCTGGGGCCAACGTCCTGACTTTC. Amino acids: CASTQPSGSLSGANVLTF.

The chain combines TRBV19 with TRBJ2-1, with 11 bases matching TRBD2. Unmatched junction bases numbered 4, after V lost 3 bases and J lost 3 bases. The CDR3 spans 16 residues. CDR1 and CDR2 from the germline V gene are LNHDA and SQIVND (reference sequence). In DNA, the CDR3 is TGTGCCAGTAGTATCATAGCGGGAGGGATCTACAATGAGCAGTTCTTC. Translation: CASSIIAGGIYNEQFF.

The rearrangement uses TRBV27 and TRBJ2-3; 7 bases are a match to TRBD1. The CDR3 runs 15 residues. V trimming: 6 bases; J trimming: 2 bases; junction bases outside the gene matches: 8. CDR1 and CDR2 (germline): MNHEY, SMNVEV (reference sequence). The CDR3 DNA reads TGTGCCAGCAGATTTAGGGGGCACCCCACAGATACGCAGTATTTT. Protein sequence: CASRFRGHPTDTQYF.

This chain links TRBV5-6 with TRBJ2-7, with D perhaps being TRBD1 or TRBD2 (5 bases each). Germline CDR1 and CDR2: SGHDT and YYEEEE. With 4 bases removed from V and 4 bases from J, the gap between germline ends came to 9 bases. This CDR3 spans 12 amino acids. As DNA, the CDR3 is TGTGCCAGCAGCGACGGGGCGTACGAGCAGTACTTC. This encodes CASSDGAYEQYF. Full variable domain (remainder filled in from reference TRBV5-6 and TRBJ2-7): DAGVTQSPTHLIKTRGQQVTLRCSPKSGHDTVSWYQQALGQGPQFIFQYYEEEERQRGNFPDRFSGHQFPNYSSELNVNALLLGDSALYLCASSDGAYEQYFGPGTRLTVT.

The CDR3 nucleotides are TGCGCCAGCAGCTTCAGGGGAAACTATGGCTACACCTTC. It encodes CASSFRGNYGYTF. The rearrangement joins TRBV5-1 to TRBJ1-2, with a possible D match to TRBD1 (6 bases). This CDR3 is 13 amino acids long. With 2 bases removed from V and 2 bases from J, the gap between germline ends came to 7 bases. CDR1 is SGHRS and CDR2 is YFSETQ in the germline V gene.

The rearrangement uses TRBV5-1 and TRBJ2-7; a weak D match, TRBD1 (6 bases). The CDR3 contains 17 residues. With 0 bases removed from V and 0 bases from J, the gap between germline ends came to 16 bases. From germline, CDR1 is SGHRS and CDR2 YFSETQ. The CDR3 is CASSLARQELSSYEQYF. The CDR3 DNA follows: TGCGCCAGCAGCTTGGCACGACAGGAACTTAGCTCCTACGAGCAGTACTTC.

Turning to this clone: The identical CDR3 is also encoded by other nucleotide sequences in the sample. J is TRBJ2-7 and V is TRBV28, with D possibly being TRBD1 (6 bases). CDR1 and CDR2 from the germline V gene are MDHEN and SYDVKM. There are 12 residues in the CDR3. V was cut by 5 bases and J by 3 bases, with 8 bases left in between. The CDR3 region is CASSKDSYEQYF. The CDR3 nucleotides are TGTGCCAGCAGTAAGGACAGCTACGAGCAGTACTTC.

This chain connects TRBV27 to TRBJ2-7; 8 positions agree with TRBD1. Germline CDR1 and CDR2: MNHEY and SMNVEV (reference sequence). The CDR3 has 12 residues. V lost 6 bases and J lost 2; bases outside the gene matches: 0. CDR3 in amino acids: CASRDRAYEQYF. The CDR3 region has the DNA TGTGCCAGCAGGGACAGGGCCTACGAGCAGTACTTC.

The rearrangement joins TRBV7-3 to TRBJ2-3; D remains ambiguous. The CDR3 sequence is 15 residues long. The germline V gene encodes CDR1 SGHTA and CDR2 FQGTGA. V was pared by 0 bases and J by 2 bases, with 9 bases between. The CDR3: CASSLTNGLTDTQYF. CDR3 DNA: TGTGCCAGCAGCTTAACGAATGGGCTCACAGATACGCAGTATTTT.